These T cell receptor beta chains were read from a single sample in a study of T cells after yellow fever vaccination. TCRdb reprocessed the 5' RACE reads with MiXCR, giving one entry per CDR3 protein. The table records around 160,000 distinct CDR3 sequences, 6.5% to 8.5% of them present only once. The sequencing used CD4+ T cells sorted from PBMCs, collected more than 4 days after the first yellow fever vaccination. These receptors originate from a man between 18 and 35 years old who received the YFV17D yellow fever vaccine. CDR3s include the opening cysteine and the closing phenylalanine or tryptophan. The D gene is left open where the match is weak. Size values are once, few and many counts, or a class for expanded clones, and some rows have none.

clone_size	d_call	j_call	v_call	cdr3_aa	cdr3_nt
many	TRBD1	TRBJ2-2	TRBV7-8	CASSLAIQGTGELFF	TGTGCCAGCAGCTTAGCGATACAGGGGACCGGGGAGCTGTTTTTT
many	.	TRBJ1-6	TRBV28	CASSFGGLSPLHF	TGTGCCAGCAGTTTCGGGGGCCTTTCACCCCTCCACTTT
many	TRBD2	TRBJ2-5	TRBV7-2	CASSFSLLAGTQETQYF	TGTGCCAGCAGCTTTTCACTACTAGCGGGCACCCAAGAGACCCAGTACTTC
.	TRBD2	TRBJ2-3	TRBV25-1	CASSVSSGNTDTQYF	TGTGCCAGCAGTGTATCTAGCGGGAACACAGATACGCAGTATTTT
many	.	TRBJ1-1	TRBV12-3/TRBV12-4	CASSFEGDTEAFF	TGTGCCAGCAGTTTTGAGGGGGACACTGAAGCTTTCTTT
many	.	TRBJ1-1	TRBV9	CASSASRADTEAFF	TGTGCCAGCAGCGCCAGTCGGGCGGACACTGAAGCTTTCTTT
many	.	TRBJ1-1	TRBV20-1	CSAMARGNTEAFF	TGCAGTGCTATGGCTAGGGGGAACACTGAAGCTTTCTTT
many	TRBD2	TRBJ2-5	TRBV7-2	CASSYRHLRGGVETQYF	TGTGCCAGCAGCTACCGCCACCTACGGGGGGGCGTGGAGACCCAGTACTTC
many	.	TRBJ1-3	TRBV7-6	CASSPTGRFLGNTIYF	TGTGCCAGCAGTCCAACAGGGCGGTTTCTTGGAAACACCATATATTTT
.	TRBD2	TRBJ2-3	TRBV6-5	CASSYPGLGEDTQYF	TGTGCCAGCAGTTACCCGGGACTAGGGGAAGATACGCAGTATTTT
many	.	TRBJ2-4	TRBV3-1	CASSRGGGEMYF	TGTGCCAGCAGCCGAGGGGGAGGGGAGATGTACTTC
many	TRBD1	TRBJ1-3	TRBV15	CATSRPDRRNTIYF	TGTGCCACCAGCAGACCGGACAGGCGAAACACCATATATTTT
many	.	TRBJ1-2	TRBV19	CASSMFGRVYGYTF	TGTGCCAGTAGTATGTTTGGAAGGGTCTATGGCTACACCTTC
.	.	TRBJ2-5	TRBV7-8	CASSSLTQETQYF	TGTGCCAGCAGCTCTTTGACTCAAGAGACCCAGTACTTC
.	.	TRBJ1-3	TRBV4-3	CASSPHYGNTIYF	TGCGCCAGCAGCCCCCATTATGGCAACACCATATATTTT
.	TRBD1	TRBJ1-2	TRBV30	CAWTGGAGYGYTF	TGTGCCTGGACAGGGGGCGCCGGTTATGGCTACACCTTC
many	.	TRBJ1-2	TRBV2	CASSLYRDPRGGYTF	TGTGCCAGCAGTTTGTACCGGGACCCAAGAGGAGGCTACACCTTC
few	.	TRBJ2-7	TRBV5-8	CASSFTGISYEQYF	TGTGCCAGCAGCTTTACAGGGATTTCCTACGAGCAGTACTTC
.	.	TRBJ1-1	TRBV4-1	CASSPLGTEAFF	TGCGCCAGCAGCCCCTTGGGGACTGAAGCTTTCTTT
.	.	TRBJ2-5	TRBV2	CASSEWGVEETQYF	TGTGCCAGCAGTGAATGGGGGGTCGAAGAGACCCAGTACTTC
many	.	TRBJ1-1	TRBV6-2/TRBV6-3	CASSFNGLGNTEAFF	TGTGCCAGCAGTTTCAATGGTTTAGGGAACACTGAAGCTTTCTTT
.	.	TRBJ2-3	TRBV5-6	CASSLKGTYIPDTQYF	TGTGCCAGCAGCTTGAAAGGGACATACATCCCAGATACGCAGTATTTT
many	TRBD1	TRBJ1-1	TRBV5-1	CASSRDRGSTYDTEAFF	TGCGCCAGCAGCCGGGACAGGGGGTCTACCTACGACACTGAAGCTTTCTTT
few	.	TRBJ1-1	TRBV7-2	CASSSGGGRGTEAFF	TGTGCCAGCAGCTCAGGAGGGGGGAGGGGCACTGAAGCTTTCTTT
many	.	TRBJ1-2	TRBV7-2	CASSPRQPTSGYTF	TGTGCCAGCAGCCCCAGACAGCCTACTTCCGGCTACACCTTC
many	TRBD2	TRBJ2-2	TRBV11-2	CASSPLLSGGIGELFF	TGTGCCAGCAGCCCCCTCCTGTCGGGGGGAATCGGGGAGCTGTTTTTT
few	TRBD2	TRBJ2-5	TRBV7-2	CASSLNTGGPETQYF	TGTGCCAGCAGCTTAAATACGGGGGGGCCAGAGACCCAGTACTTC
many	TRBD1	TRBJ1-2	TRBV29-1	CSVTGARYGYTF	TGCAGCGTTACAGGGGCGAGGTATGGCTACACCTTC
few	.	TRBJ1-5	TRBV10-3	CAIRMGVGQPQHF	TGTGCCATCAGGATGGGGGTCGGTCAGCCCCAGCATTTT
many	TRBD2	TRBJ2-5	TRBV7-2	CASSLTSGGAETQYF	TGTGCCAGCAGCTTAACTAGCGGGGGGGCCGAGACCCAGTACTTC
.	.	TRBJ2-1	TRBV5-3	CAIGPGTSRSYNEQFF	TGTGCCATCGGCCCTGGGACATCCCGCTCCTACAATGAGCAGTTCTTC
few	.	TRBJ1-2	TRBV29-1	CSVEVGRDGYTF	TGCAGCGTTGAAGTGGGCAGGGATGGCTACACCTTC
many	.	TRBJ1-2	TRBV20-1	CSAGGHTNGYTF	TGCAGTGCTGGCGGACATACAAATGGCTACACCTTC
.	TRBD1	TRBJ2-3	TRBV4-1	CASSLRGTGGGTDTQYF	TGCGCCAGCAGCCTACGGGGGACAGGGGGCGGCACAGATACGCAGTATTTT
many	TRBD1	TRBJ1-4	TRBV6-5	CASSYSRQGNEKLFF	TGTGCCAGCAGTTACTCCAGACAGGGCAATGAAAAACTGTTTTTT
.	TRBD2	TRBJ2-3	TRBV4-3	CASSQTSGGGTDTQYF	TGCGCCAGCAGCCAGACTAGCGGGGGGGGCACAGATACGCAGTATTTT
medium-sized	.	TRBJ1-2	TRBV7-2	CASSLARLPDGGYTF	TGTGCCAGCAGCTTAGCGAGGCTACCTGATGGTGGCTACACCTTC
few	TRBD1	TRBJ2-3	TRBV5-4	CASSLSGDSTDTQYF	TGTGCCAGCAGCTTGTCAGGGGACAGTACAGATACGCAGTATTTT
many	.	TRBJ1-1	TRBV5-6	CASSRGGIHEAFF	TGTGCCAGCAGCCGAGGAGGGATTCATGAAGCTTTCTTT
many	.	TRBJ2-1	TRBV7-9	CASSPQSYNEQFF	TGTGCCAGCAGCCCCCAGAGCTACAATGAGCAGTTCTTC